The 10 T cell receptor beta chains reported below all come from one sample, sequenced in a study of human CD8 memory T cell subsets. TCR beta libraries were made by UMI-labeled 5' RACE. TCRdb called the 5' RACE reads again in MiXCR, with one record for every CDR3 protein. The sample consists of around 8,200 distinct CDR3 sequences, 3% to 4% of them appearing once. Sequenced sample: CD8+ T cells from PBMCs. The origin of the receptors is a human donor in good health.

This clonotype has a count of ten or more. The gene calls are TRBV20-1 and TRBJ2-4; a possible D gene is TRBD2 (6 bases). Germline values: CDR1 DFQATT, CDR2 SNEGSKA (reference sequence). This CDR3 is built from 14 residues. V dropped 4 bases and J dropped 7 bases, with 17 bases sitting between them. The CDR3 reads CSATPWRDANIQYF. CDR3 DNA: TGCAGTGCTACTCCCTGGCGGGATGCGAACATTCAGTACTTC.

This clonotype has ten or more counts. V usage is TRBV9 and J usage is TRBJ2-7; D is ambiguous. This CDR3 contains 17 residues. The ends were cut back, 0 bases at V and 0 bases at J, with 16 bases in the middle. CDR1 is SGDLS and CDR2 is YYNGEE in the germline V gene. The CDR3 here is CASSVDNRTGSSYEQYF. The CDR3 bases are TGTGCCAGCAGCGTAGACAACCGAACCGGTAGCTCCTACGAGCAGTACTTC.

This clonotype was observed a few times. The genes are TRBV9 and TRBJ2-1; D is perhaps TRBD2 (5 bases). Germline V gene sequence: CDR1 SGDLS, CDR2 YYNGEE. This CDR3 has 12 residues. Trimming left V 3 bases short and J 7 bases short, with 8 bases between. The CDR3 reads CASSAGKNEQFF. The CDR3, as DNA: TGTGCCAGCAGCGCCGGGAAAAATGAGCAGTTCTTC.

This clonotype was seen many times. This chain joins TRBV11-2 and TRBJ2-7; D gene uncertain. Germline V gene data show CDR1 as SGHAT and CDR2 as FQNNGV. Trimming cost V 4 bases and J 1 base, with 5 bases left between them. This CDR3 spans 12 amino acids. The CDR3 bases are TGTGCCAGCAGCTACAATTCCTACGAGCAGTACTTC. Translated: CASSYNSYEQYF.

A word on this clonotype: A much larger clone sits a single nucleotide away, making a read error possible. The chain joins TRBV27 to TRBJ2-3; TRBD2 aligns across 8 bases. Per the germline V gene, CDR1 is MNHEY and CDR2 is SMNVEV (reference sequence). With V trimmed by 0 bases and J by 8 bases, 7 bases remained unmatched. The CDR3 runs 15 residues. CDR3 protein: CASSLSPGRGGTQYF. The CDR3 DNA is TGTGCCAGCAGTTTATCTCCCGGGAGGGGGGGTACGCAGTATTTT.

The genes are TRBV11-1 and TRBJ2-1; possibly TRBD2 for D (6 bases). Germline V gene sequence: CDR1 SGHAT, CDR2 FQDESV (reference sequence). Trimming shortened V by 1 base and J by 4 bases, and 17 bases separated the two germline ends. This CDR3 spans 17 amino acids. The CDR3 sequence is CASSLVFSPSVYNEQFF. The DNA for the CDR3 is TGTGCCAGCAGCTTAGTATTTTCGCCTAGCGTTTACAATGAGCAGTTCTTC.

The J gene is TRBJ2-6, the V gene TRBV6-4; D gene uncertain. Trimming pared 0 bases from V and 0 bases from J, leaving 3 bases between. Germline values: CDR1 MRHNA, CDR2 SNTAGT. CDR3 length: 15 amino acids. The CDR3 sequence is CASSDSRSGANVLTF. In DNA, the CDR3 is TGTGCCAGCAGTGACTCGCGCTCTGGGGCCAACGTCCTGACTTTC.

At least ten counts were recorded for this clonotype. The rearrangement joins TRBV5-4 to TRBJ2-3; TRBD2 matches 11 bases. Per germline, CDR1 SGHNT and CDR2 YYREEE (reference sequence). CDR3 length: 15 residues. Trimming at V came to 2 bases and at J to 6 bases, leaving 5 bases not matched to a gene. CDR3 nucleotides: TGTGCCAGCAGCTTTAGCGGGGGGGCCAGGGATACGCAGTATTTT. It codes for CASSFSGGARDTQYF. Full variable domain (remainder filled in from reference TRBV5-4 and TRBJ2-3): ETGVTQSPTHLIKTRGQQVTLRCSSQSGHNTVSWYQQALGQGPQFIFQYYREEENGRGNFPPRFSGLQFPNYSSELNVNALELDDSALYLCASSFSGGARDTQYFGPGTRLTVL.

This clonotype was counted ten times or more. This chain uses TRBV7-9 with TRBJ2-5; D is unresolved. CDR3 length equals 14 residues. The germline V and J ends were trimmed by 1 base and 3 bases, with 9 bases remaining between them. Germline CDR1 SEHNR, CDR2 FQNEAQ (reference sequence). CDR3 protein: CASSLDRIEETQYF. For the CDR3, the DNA is TGTGCCAGCAGCTTAGACAGAATAGAAGAGACCCAGTACTTC.

This clonotype has at least ten counts. V gene TRBV4-3 combines with J gene TRBJ2-3; weak D call: TRBD2 (5 bases). The V end was cut by 5 bases, the J end by 3 bases, with 15 bases between. The germline CDR1 and CDR2 sequences are LGHNA and YSLEER. This CDR3 comprises 15 residues. This chain's CDR3 is CASSARRRRTDTQYF. In nucleotides, the CDR3 is TGCGCCAGCAGCGCGAGACGGAGGCGGACAGATACGCAGTATTTT.